Below are 20 T cell receptor beta chains sequenced from a single sample in a study of T cells after yellow fever vaccination. From the 5' RACE reads, TCRdb called clonotypes with MiXCR, one entry per CDR3 protein. Of approximately 260,000 distinct CDR3 sequences in the sample, 10% to 15% were seen once. The sample was CD4+ T cells sorted from PBMCs, taken 45 days after the yellow fever booster vaccination. Receptors originate from a man in his thirties or forties who received the YFV17D yellow fever vaccine.

The genes are TRBV5-1 and TRBJ2-5, with 12 bases lining up with TRBD1. Per germline, CDR1 SGHRS and CDR2 YFSETQ. There are 16 residues in the CDR3. The J segment lost 5 bases and the V segment lost 4 bases, leaving 9 bases of the junction unmatched. CDR3 amino acids: CASSPSGTGGGETQYF. The DNA for the CDR3 is TGCGCCAGCAGCCCATCCGGGACAGGGGGCGGCGAGACCCAGTACTTC. The variable domain in full, with the rest retrieved from reference TRBV5-1 and TRBJ2-5, is KAGVTQTPRYLIKTRGQQVTLSCSPISGHRSVSWYQQTPGQGLQFLFEYFSETQRNKGNFPGRFSGRQFSNSRSEMNVSTLELGDSALYLCASSPSGTGGGETQYFGPGTRLLVL.

On this clonotype itself: Compared with germline, one end of the junction differs, possibly owing to a read error. The chain links TRBV20-1 to TRBJ2-2; TRBD1 aligns across 10 bases. The CDR3 is 15 residues long. The germline CDR1 and CDR2 sequences are DFQATT and SNEGSKA (reference sequence). The CDR3 sequence is CSARGGDRGGGELFF. CDR3 nucleotides: TGCAGTGCCAGAGGGGGGGACAGGGGAGGAGGGGAGCTGTTTTTT.

This clonotype was seen a few times. This chain connects TRBV12-3 or TRBV12-4 to TRBJ2-5, with unresolved D. V lost 3 bases and J lost 5, with 7 bases in between. The CDR3 is 12 residues long. CDR3 nucleotide sequence: TGTGCCAGCAGTTTGAAGATGGAGACCCAGTACTTC. This gives the protein CASSLKMETQYF.

The chain is built from TRBV6-2 or TRBV6-3 and TRBJ2-3, with D uncertain. This CDR3 spans 15 amino acids. V was trimmed by 3 bases and J by 0 bases, leaving 10 bases between them. Germline CDR1 and CDR2: MNHEY and SVGEGT. In DNA form, the CDR3 reads TGTGCCAGCAGTTATATTAGTCCTAGCACAGATACGCAGTATTTT. Its translation: CASSYISPSTDTQYF.

This clonotype appeared a few times. The V call is TRBV5-1, the J call TRBJ2-1, with D possibly matching TRBD2 (6 bases). This CDR3 spans 16 amino acids. CDR1 is SGHRS and CDR2 is YFSETQ in the germline V gene. V lost 8 bases and J lost 6, with 24 bases in between. The CDR3 is CASRPSPGLDPNEQFF. In DNA form, the CDR3 reads TGCGCCAGTCGCCCCTCCCCGGGACTGGATCCCAATGAGCAGTTCTTC. The whole variable domain, filled in from reference TRBV5-1 and TRBJ2-1, reads KAGVTQTPRYLIKTRGQQVTLSCSPISGHRSVSWYQQTPGQGLQFLFEYFSETQRNKGNFPGRFSGRQFSNSRSEMNVSTLELGDSALYLCASRPSPGLDPNEQFFGPGTRLTVL.

With regard to this clonotype: A junction end diverges from the germline sequence, so it may reflect a read error. CDR3 sequence: CVSSGDSGRVGTGELVF. For the CDR3, the DNA is TGTGTCAGCAGTGGTGATAGCGGGAGAGTTGGTACCGGGGAGCTGGTTTTT. The rearrangement uses TRBV6-1 and TRBJ2-2; 9 bases agree with TRBD2. In germline, CDR1 is MNHNS, CDR2 SASEGT. CDR3 length equals 17 residues.

The count of this clonotype is one. This chain connects TRBV27 to TRBJ2-1, with 8 bases lining up with TRBD1. The germline V gene has CDR1 MNHEY and CDR2 SMNVEV (reference sequence). The V gene end was trimmed by 2 bases and the J gene end by 5 bases; junction bases not matched to a gene: 11. This CDR3 contains 17 residues. CDR3 residues: CASSLRLGRGRDNEQFF. CDR3 bases: TGTGCCAGCAGTTTAAGGCTGGGCAGGGGGCGTGACAATGAGCAGTTCTTC.

Only a few counts were recorded for this clonotype. The chain is built from TRBV7-6 and TRBJ2-3, with unresolved D. CDR1 is SGHVS, CDR2 FNYEAQ, per germline. Trimming shortened V by 4 bases and J by 9 bases, and 11 bases separated the two germline ends. The CDR3 is 12 amino acids. Here the CDR3 DNA reads TGTGCCAGCAGCTCCCGAATAGGAACGCAGTATTTT. Its translation: CASSSRIGTQYF.

There are a few counts of this clonotype. This rearrangement joins TRBV5-1 to TRBJ2-1; 7 positions agree with TRBD2. The germline V gene encodes CDR1 SGHRS and CDR2 YFSETQ. The CDR3 is 14 residues long. The V and J ends lost 5 bases and 0 bases, in that order; junction bases with no gene match: 2. The CDR3 DNA sequence: TGCGCCAGCAGTGCGGGAGACTCCTACAATGAGCAGTTCTTC. Amino acids: CASSAGDSYNEQFF.

This clonotype was counted at least ten times. CDR3 protein: CSARRVGEAFF. In DNA form, the CDR3 reads TGCAGTGCTAGGAGGGTGGGTGAAGCTTTCTTT. The chain joins TRBV20-1 to TRBJ1-1; D ambiguous. The germline V gene encodes CDR1 DFQATT and CDR2 SNEGSKA (reference sequence). V lost 3 bases and J lost 7, with 9 bases in between. CDR3 length equals 11 residues.

This clonotype was recorded a few times. The chain carries TRBV6-5 and TRBJ2-1; TRBD2 might be the D (5 bases). With 7 bases removed from V and 7 bases from J, the gap between germline ends came to 8 bases. This CDR3 has 11 amino acids. The germline V gene encodes CDR1 MNHEY and CDR2 SVGAGI. The CDR3 protein is CASKTGNEQFF. CDR3 nucleotide sequence: TGTGCCAGCAAAACGGGAAATGAGCAGTTCTTC.

The chain uses TRBV10-3 and TRBJ2-5; TRBD2 might be the D (6 bases). CDR1 is ENHRY and CDR2 is SYGVKD in the germline V gene. V was clipped by 5 bases and J by 5 bases, with 12 bases between them. The CDR3 totals 13 residues. CDR3 bases: TGTGCCATCAGTAGCACTGGGAGGGAGACCCAGTACTTC. This codes for CAISSTGRETQYF.

The chain employs TRBV7-2 and TRBJ2-1; D gene ambiguous. Germline CDR1 is SGHTA and CDR2 is FQGNSA. The V end lost 1 base, the J end lost 6 bases, and 10 bases lay between the germline ends. This CDR3 comprises 14 residues. DNA for the CDR3: TGTGCCAGCAGCTTAGGTTCACTCTTCAATGAGCAGTTCTTC. Translating gives CASSLGSLFNEQFF.

Here the CDR3 DNA reads TGTGCCAGCAGGGCGACAGGGGGGATGGAGGAGCAGTACTTC. Its protein is CASRATGGMEEQYF. The chain couples TRBV12-3 or TRBV12-4 to TRBJ2-7; TRBD1 aligns across 9 bases. V was clipped by 6 bases and J by 7 bases; unmatched bases: 10. The CDR3 has 14 amino acids.

Concerning this clonotype: An end of the junction does not agree with germline; a read error may underlie this. This chain links TRBV24-1 with TRBJ2-6; 7 bases are shared with TRBD1. The CDR3 contains 18 residues. Germline V gives CDR1 KGHDR, CDR2 SFDVKD. The CDR3 sequence is CATSDSRDRTSGGNVLTF. The CDR3 nucleotides read TGTGCCACCAGTGATTCCCGGGACAGAACGTCTGGGGGCAACGTCCTGACTTTC.

The rearrangement joins TRBV27 to TRBJ1-4, with D uncertain. V lost 3 bases and J 16 bases, leaving 27 bases between the germline ends. The CDR3 extends over 16 amino acids. The V gene's germline CDR1 is MNHEY and CDR2 SMNVEV (reference sequence). This chain's CDR3 is CASSFRILGRVNEPFF. The CDR3 nucleotides are TGTGCCAGCAGTTTTAGGATCCTGGGGAGAGTTAATGAACCGTTTTTT.

This clonotype was detected only a few times. J is TRBJ1-4 and V is TRBV15; D remains unclear. CDR3 size: 15 residues. The germline V gene encodes CDR1 LNHNV and CDR2 YYDKDF (reference sequence). Trimming cost V 3 bases and J 3 bases, with 11 bases left between them. CDR3 bases: TGTGCCACCAGCAGGCGAGCGGCAGCTAATGAAAAACTGTTTTTT. Protein: CATSRRAAANEKLFF. Complete variable domain (other parts from reference TRBV15 and TRBJ1-4): DAMVIQNPRYQVTQFGKPVTLSCSQTLNHNVMYWYQQKSSQAPKLLFHYYDKDFNNEADTPDNFQSRRPNTSFCFLDIRSPGLGDTAMYLCATSRRAAANEKLFFGSGTQLSVL.

This clonotype was seen a few times. The rearrangement uses TRBV18 and TRBJ2-3; D remains ambiguous. Trimming removed 2 bases from V and 0 bases from J, with 9 bases in between. The CDR3 totals 15 residues. Germline CDR1 reads KGHSH; CDR2 reads LQKENI. DNA for the CDR3: TGTGCCAGCTCACCAGGCGGATTGAGCACAGATACGCAGTATTTT. This gives the protein CASSPGGLSTDTQYF. The full variable domain, completed using reference TRBV18 and TRBJ2-3, is NAGVMQNPRHLVRRRGQEARLRCSPMKGHSHVYWYRQLPEEGLKFMVYLQKENIIDESGMPKERFSAEFPKEGPSILRIQQVVRGDSAAYFCASSPGGLSTDTQYFGPGTRLTVL.

The chain carries TRBV11-3 and TRBJ2-3; the match to TRBD2 covers 13 bases. Germline assignment: CDR1 SGHNT and CDR2 YENEEA. J gave up 1 base and V 5 bases, and 3 bases lay outside the gene matches. This CDR3 spans 16 amino acids. The CDR3 region is CASSRTSGRGTDTQYF. The CDR3, as DNA: TGTGCCAGCAGCCGTACTAGCGGGAGGGGCACAGATACGCAGTATTTT.

Of note for this clonotype: One end of the junction does not line up with germline, which may come from a read error. This chain uses TRBV2 with TRBJ2-5; D gene uncertain. The CDR3 has 11 residues. CDR1 SNHLY and CDR2 FYNNEI come from the germline V gene. The CDR3 region has the DNA TGTGACAGCAGAGCGTCAGGGACCCAGTACTTC. The encoded protein is CDSRASGTQYF. Full variable domain (remainder filled in from reference TRBV2 and TRBJ2-5): EPEVTQTPSHQVTQMGQEVILRCVPISNHLYFYWYRQILGQKVEFLVSFYNNEISEKSEIFDDQFSVERPDGSNFTLKIRSTKLEDSAMYFCDSRASGTQYFGPGTRLLVL.